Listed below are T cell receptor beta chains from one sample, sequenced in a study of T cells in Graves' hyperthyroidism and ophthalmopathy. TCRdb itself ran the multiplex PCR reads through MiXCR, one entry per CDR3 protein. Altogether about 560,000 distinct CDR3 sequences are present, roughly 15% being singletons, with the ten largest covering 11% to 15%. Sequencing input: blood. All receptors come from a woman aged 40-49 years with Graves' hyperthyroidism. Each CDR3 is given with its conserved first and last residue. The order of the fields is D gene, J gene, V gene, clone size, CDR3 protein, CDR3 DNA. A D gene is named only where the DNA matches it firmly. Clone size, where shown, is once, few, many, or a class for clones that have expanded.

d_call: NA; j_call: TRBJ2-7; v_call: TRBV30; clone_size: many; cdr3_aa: CAWRGVGVPYEQYF; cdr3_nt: TGTGCCTGGAGAGGTGTGGGGGTGCCGTACGAGCAGTACTTC
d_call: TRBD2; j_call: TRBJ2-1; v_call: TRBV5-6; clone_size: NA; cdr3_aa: CASSYTPGTSAPNEQFF; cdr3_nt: TGTGCCAGCAGCTACACCCCCGGGACTAGCGCACCAAATGAGCAGTTCTTC
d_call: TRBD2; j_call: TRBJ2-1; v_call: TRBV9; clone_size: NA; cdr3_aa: CASSPWREAYNEQFF; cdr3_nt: TGTGCCAGCTCCCCCTGGCGGGAGGCCTACAATGAGCAGTTCTTC
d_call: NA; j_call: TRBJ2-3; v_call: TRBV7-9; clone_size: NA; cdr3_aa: CASSLARQVIDTQYF; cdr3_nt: TGTGCCAGCAGCTTAGCGAGGCAAGTCATAGATACGCAGTATTTT
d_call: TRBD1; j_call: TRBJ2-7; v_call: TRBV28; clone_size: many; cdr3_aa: CASRSPQGYEQYF; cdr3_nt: TGTGCCAGCAGATCCCCACAGGGGTACGAGCAGTACTTC
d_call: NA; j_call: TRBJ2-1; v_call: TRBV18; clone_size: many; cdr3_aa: CASSPRANEQFF; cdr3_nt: TGTGCCAGCTCACCCCGTGCTAATGAGCAGTTCTTC
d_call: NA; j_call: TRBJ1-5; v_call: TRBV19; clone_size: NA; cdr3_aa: CASSYLGRNQPQHF; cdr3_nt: TGTGCCAGTAGTTATTTGGGCAGAAATCAGCCCCAGCATTTT
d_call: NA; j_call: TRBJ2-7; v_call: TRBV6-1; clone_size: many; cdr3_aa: CASSEVSINGYEQYF; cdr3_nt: TGTGCCAGCAGTGAAGTGTCAATCAATGGGTACGAGCAGTACTTC
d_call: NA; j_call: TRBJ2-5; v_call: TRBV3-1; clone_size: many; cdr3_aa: CASSQDTGVGGTQYF; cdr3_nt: TGTGCCAGCAGCCAAGATACCGGGGTTGGTGGGACCCAGTACTTC
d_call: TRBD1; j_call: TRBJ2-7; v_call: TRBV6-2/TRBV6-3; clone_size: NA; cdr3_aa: CASSLGPPGQAPYEQYF; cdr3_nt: TGTGCCAGCAGCTTAGGCCCACCGGGACAGGCCCCCTACGAGCAGTACTTC
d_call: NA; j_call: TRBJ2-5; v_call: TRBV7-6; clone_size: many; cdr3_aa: CASSLMSGKETQYF; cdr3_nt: TGTGCCAGCAGCTTAATGAGCGGTAAAGAGACCCAGTACTTC
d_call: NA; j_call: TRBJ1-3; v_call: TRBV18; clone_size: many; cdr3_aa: CATRRGDSGNTIYF; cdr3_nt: TGTGCCACCCGGAGAGGGGACTCTGGAAACACCATATATTTT
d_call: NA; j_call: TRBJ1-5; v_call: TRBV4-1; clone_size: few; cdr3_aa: CASSLSTAYNQPQHF; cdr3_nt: TGCGCCAGCAGCCTATCGACAGCCTACAATCAGCCCCAGCATTTT
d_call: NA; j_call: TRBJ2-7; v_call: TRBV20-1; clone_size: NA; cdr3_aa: CSARDLVVNEQYF; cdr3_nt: TGCAGTGCTAGAGATCTCGTGGTGAACGAGCAGTACTTC
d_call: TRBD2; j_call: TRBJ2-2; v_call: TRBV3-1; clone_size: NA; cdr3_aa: CASSHLAGRGELFF; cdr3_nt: TGTGCCAGCAGCCACCTAGCGGGGAGGGGGGAGCTGTTTTTT
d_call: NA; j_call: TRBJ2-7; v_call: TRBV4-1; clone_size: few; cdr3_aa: CASSQEEVRYEQYF; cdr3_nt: TGCGCCAGCAGCCAAGAGGAGGTCCGCTACGAGCAGTACTTC
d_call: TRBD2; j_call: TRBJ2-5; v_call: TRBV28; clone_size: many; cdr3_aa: CASSFASGRYETQYF; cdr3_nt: TGTGCCAGCAGTTTTGCTAGCGGGAGGTACGAGACCCAGTACTTC
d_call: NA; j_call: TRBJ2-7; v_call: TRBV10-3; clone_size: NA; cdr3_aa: CAISGSPELYEQYF; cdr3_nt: TGTGCCATCAGTGGGTCGCCAGAGCTCTACGAGCAGTACTTC
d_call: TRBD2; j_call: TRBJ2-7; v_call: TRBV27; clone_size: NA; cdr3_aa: CASSLSRTSNEQYF; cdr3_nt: TGTGCCAGCAGTTTATCTAGGACTAGCAACGAGCAGTACTTC
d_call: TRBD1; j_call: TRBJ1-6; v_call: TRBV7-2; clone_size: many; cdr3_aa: CASSPTGVNSPLHF; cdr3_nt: TGTGCCAGCAGCCCGACAGGGGTGAATTCACCCCTCCACTTT
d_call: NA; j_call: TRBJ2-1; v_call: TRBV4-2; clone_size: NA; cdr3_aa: CASSQDSSGPGYNEQFF; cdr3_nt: TGTGCCAGCAGCCAAGATTCATCCGGACCCGGCTACAATGAGCAGTTCTTC
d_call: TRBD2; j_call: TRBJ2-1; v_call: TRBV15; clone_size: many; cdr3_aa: CATSRGLAGENNEQFF; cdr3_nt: TGTGCCACCAGCAGGGGACTAGCGGGCGAAAACAATGAGCAGTTCTTC
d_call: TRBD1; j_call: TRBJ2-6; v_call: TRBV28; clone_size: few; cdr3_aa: CASSQTGGGANVLTF; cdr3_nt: TGTGCCAGCAGCCAAACAGGGGGTGGGGCCAACGTCCTGACTTTC
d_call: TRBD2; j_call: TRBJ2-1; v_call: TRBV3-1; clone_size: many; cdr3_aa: CASSPGTSGSSSSYNEQFF; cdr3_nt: TGTGCCAGCAGCCCAGGGACTAGCGGGAGTTCGAGCTCCTACAATGAGCAGTTCTTC
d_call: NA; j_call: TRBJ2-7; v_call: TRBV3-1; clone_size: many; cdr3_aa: CASSQGAVYEQYF; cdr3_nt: TGTGCCAGCAGCCAAGGGGCGGTTTACGAGCAGTACTTC
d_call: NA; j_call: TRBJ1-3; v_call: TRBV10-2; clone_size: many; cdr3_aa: CASSEVVLNSGNTIYF; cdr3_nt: TGCGCCAGCAGTGAGGTTGTGCTTAACTCTGGAAACACCATATATTTT
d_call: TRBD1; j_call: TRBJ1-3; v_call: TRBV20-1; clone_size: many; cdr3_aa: CSARGTGTDGNTIYF; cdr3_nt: TGCAGTGCTAGAGGCACCGGGACAGACGGAAACACCATATATTTT
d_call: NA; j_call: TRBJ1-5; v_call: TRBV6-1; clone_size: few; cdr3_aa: CASSEGIISGEPQHF; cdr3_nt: TGTGCCAGCAGTGAAGGTATAATATCGGGGGAGCCCCAGCATTTT
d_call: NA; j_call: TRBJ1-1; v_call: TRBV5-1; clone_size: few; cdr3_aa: CASSLPTGQKMNTEAFF; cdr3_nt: TGCGCCAGCAGCTTGCCCACTGGACAGAAAATGAACACTGAAGCTTTCTTT
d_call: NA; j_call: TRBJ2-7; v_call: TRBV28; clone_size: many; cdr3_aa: CASSDRPPPYEQYF; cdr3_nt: TGTGCCAGCAGTGACAGGCCACCTCCCTACGAGCAGTACTTC
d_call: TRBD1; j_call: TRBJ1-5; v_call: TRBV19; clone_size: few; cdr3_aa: CASSIDGTASNQPQHF; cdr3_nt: TGTGCCAGTAGTATAGATGGGACAGCTAGCAATCAGCCCCAGCATTTT
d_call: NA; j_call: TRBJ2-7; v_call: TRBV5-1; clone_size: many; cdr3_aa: CASNDSEGEQYF; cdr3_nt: TGCGCCAGCAACGACAGTGAGGGCGAGCAGTACTTC
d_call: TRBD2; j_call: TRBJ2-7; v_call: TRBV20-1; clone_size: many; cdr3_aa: CSARDGLAGGYEQYF; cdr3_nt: TGCAGTGCTAGAGATGGACTAGCGGGAGGGTACGAGCAGTACTTC
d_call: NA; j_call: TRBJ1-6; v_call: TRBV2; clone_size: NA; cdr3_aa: CASSDWPNSPLHF; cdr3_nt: TGTGCCAGCAGTGATTGGCCAAATTCACCCCTCCACTTT
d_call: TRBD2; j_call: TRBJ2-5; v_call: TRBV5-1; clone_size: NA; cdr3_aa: CASSSHGAGGTLETQYF; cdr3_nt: TGCGCCAGCAGCTCTCATGGGGCGGGGGGGACCCTGGAGACCCAGTACTTC
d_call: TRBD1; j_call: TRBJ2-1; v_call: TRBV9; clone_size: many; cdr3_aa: CASSVGDRGLYNEQFF; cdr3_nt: TGTGCCAGCAGCGTAGGAGACAGGGGGCTATACAATGAGCAGTTCTTC
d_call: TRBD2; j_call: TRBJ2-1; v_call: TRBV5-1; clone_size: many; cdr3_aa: CASVAGGLVNEQFF; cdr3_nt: TGCGCCAGCGTAGCGGGAGGACTAGTCAATGAGCAGTTCTTC
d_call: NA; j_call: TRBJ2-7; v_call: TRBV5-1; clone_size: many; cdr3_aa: CASSLDRARGEQYF; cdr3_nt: TGCGCCAGCAGCTTGGACCGGGCTCGGGGCGAGCAGTACTTC
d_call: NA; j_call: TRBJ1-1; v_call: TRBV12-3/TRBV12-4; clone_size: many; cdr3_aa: CAVGGETEAFF; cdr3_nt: TGTGCCGTCGGAGGAGAGACTGAAGCTTTCTTT
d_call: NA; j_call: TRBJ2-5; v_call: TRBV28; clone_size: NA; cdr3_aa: CASRKGLETQYF; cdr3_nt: TGTGCCAGCAGGAAGGGGTTAGAGACCCAGTACTTC
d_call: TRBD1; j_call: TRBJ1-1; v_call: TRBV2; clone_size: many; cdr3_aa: CASSVFGQGDTEAFF; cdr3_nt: TGTGCCAGCAGTGTTTTTGGACAGGGTGACACTGAAGCTTTCTTT
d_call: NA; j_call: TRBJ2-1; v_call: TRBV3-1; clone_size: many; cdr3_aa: CASSLRGDARNEQFF; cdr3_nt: TGTGCCAGCAGCCTCCGGGGTGATGCGCGCAATGAGCAGTTCTTC
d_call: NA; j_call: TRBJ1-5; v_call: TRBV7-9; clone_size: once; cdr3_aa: CASSRLSGQPQHF; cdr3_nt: TGCGCCAGCAGCCGCCTCAGTGGACAGCCCCAGCATTTT
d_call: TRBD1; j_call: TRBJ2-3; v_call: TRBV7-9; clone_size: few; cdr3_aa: CASSPPGQGVTDTQYF; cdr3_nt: TGTGCCAGCAGCCCTCCGGGACAGGGAGTCACAGATACGCAGTATTTT
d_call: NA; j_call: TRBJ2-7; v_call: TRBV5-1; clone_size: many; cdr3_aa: CASSLRGQYEQYF; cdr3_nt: TGCGCCAGCAGCCTAAGAGGACAGTACGAGCAGTACTTC
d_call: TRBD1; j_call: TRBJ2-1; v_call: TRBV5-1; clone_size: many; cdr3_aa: CASSKLGQGINEQFF; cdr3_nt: TGCGCCAGCAGCAAACTGGGACAGGGGATCAATGAGCAGTTCTTC